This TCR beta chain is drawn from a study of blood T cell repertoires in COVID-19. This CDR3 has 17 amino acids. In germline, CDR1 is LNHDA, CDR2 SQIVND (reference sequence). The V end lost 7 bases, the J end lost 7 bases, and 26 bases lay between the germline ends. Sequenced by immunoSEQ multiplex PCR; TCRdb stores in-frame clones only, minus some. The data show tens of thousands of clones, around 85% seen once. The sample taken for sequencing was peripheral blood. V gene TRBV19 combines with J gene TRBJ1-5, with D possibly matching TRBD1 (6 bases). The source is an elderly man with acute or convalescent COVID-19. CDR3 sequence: CASTERSGGPSGQPQHF. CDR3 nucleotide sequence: TGTGCCAGTACCGAACGGTCCGGGGGGCCTTCGGGACAGCCCCAGCATTTT.